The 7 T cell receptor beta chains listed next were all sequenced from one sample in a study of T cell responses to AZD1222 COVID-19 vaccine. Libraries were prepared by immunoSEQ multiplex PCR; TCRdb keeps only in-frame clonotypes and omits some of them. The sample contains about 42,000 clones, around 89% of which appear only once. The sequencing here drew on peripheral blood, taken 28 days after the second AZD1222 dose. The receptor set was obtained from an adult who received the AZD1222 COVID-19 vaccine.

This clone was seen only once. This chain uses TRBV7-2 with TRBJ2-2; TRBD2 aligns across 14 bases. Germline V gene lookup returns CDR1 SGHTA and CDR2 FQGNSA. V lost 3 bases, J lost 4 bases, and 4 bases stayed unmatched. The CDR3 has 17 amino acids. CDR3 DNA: TGTGCCAGCAGCTTGTGGGGGACTAGCGGGGGCACCGGGGAGCTGTTTTTT. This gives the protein CASSLWGTSGGTGELFF.

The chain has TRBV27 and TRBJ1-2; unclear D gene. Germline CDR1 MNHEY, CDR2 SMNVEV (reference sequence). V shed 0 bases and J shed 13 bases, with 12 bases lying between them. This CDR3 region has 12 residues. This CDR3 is CASSLSKGTFTF. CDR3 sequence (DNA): TGTGCCAGCAGTTTATCAAAGGGTACTTTCACCTTC.

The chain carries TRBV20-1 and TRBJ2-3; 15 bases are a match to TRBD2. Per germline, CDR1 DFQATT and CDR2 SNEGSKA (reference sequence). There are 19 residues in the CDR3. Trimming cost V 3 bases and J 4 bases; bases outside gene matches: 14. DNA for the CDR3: TGCAGTGCTAGTCGGACTAGCGGGGGGGATCTAGCAGGCGCAGATACGCAGTATTTT. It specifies CSASRTSGGDLAGADTQYF.

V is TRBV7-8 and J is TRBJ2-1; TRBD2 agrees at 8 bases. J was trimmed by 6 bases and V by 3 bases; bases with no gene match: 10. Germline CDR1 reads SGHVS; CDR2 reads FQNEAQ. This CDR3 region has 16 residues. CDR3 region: CASSLAPGLGGNEQFF. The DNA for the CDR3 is TGTGCCAGCAGCTTGGCTCCGGGACTAGGTGGCAATGAGCAGTTCTTC.

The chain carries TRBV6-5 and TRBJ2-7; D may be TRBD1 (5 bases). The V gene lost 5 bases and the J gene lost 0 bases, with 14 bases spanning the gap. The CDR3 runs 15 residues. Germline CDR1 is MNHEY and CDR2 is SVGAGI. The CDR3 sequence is CASSPRTPSSYEQYF. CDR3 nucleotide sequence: TGTGCCAGCAGTCCGAGGACACCTAGCTCCTACGAGCAGTACTTC.

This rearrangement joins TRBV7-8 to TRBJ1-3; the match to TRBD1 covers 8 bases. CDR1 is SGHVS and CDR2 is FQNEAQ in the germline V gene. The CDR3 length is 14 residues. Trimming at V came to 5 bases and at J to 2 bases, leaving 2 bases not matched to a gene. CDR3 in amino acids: CASSPQGAGNTIYF. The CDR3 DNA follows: TGTGCCAGCAGCCCACAGGGGGCTGGAAACACCATATATTTT. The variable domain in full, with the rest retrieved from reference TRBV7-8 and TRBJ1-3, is GAGVSQSPRYKVAKRGQDVALRCDPISGHVSLFWYQQALGQGPEFLTYFQNEAQLDKSGLPSDRFFAERPEGSVSTLKIQRTQQEDSAVYLCASSPQGAGNTIYFGEGSWLTVV.

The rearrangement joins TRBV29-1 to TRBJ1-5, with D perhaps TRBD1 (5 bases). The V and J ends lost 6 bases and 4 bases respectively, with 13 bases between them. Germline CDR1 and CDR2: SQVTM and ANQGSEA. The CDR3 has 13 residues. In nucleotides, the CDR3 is TGCAGCGTCGGGGGGACCAAAAATCAGCCCCAGCATTTT. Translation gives CSVGGTKNQPQHF.